Below are 28 T cell receptor beta chains sequenced from a single sample in a study of regulatory T cells in long-lasting Graves disease. CDR3-region Arm-PCR and iRepertoire HTBI primers produced the TCR beta libraries. Each CDR3 protein gets one entry after TCRdb re-called the multiplex PCR reads with MiXCR. The sample lists approximately 360,000 distinct CDR3 sequences; roughly 25% were seen once. Time point specified: persistent/refractory GD, antithyroid drugs over 5 years with positive TRAb. Construction of the TCR library relied on RNA isolated from PBMCs. This material consisted of peripheral blood mononuclear cells (PBMCs), taken when the disease was refractory, from a patient treated with antithyroid drugs. The receptors come from a woman aged 40 to 55 with Graves disease.

The chain has TRBV5-6 and TRBJ2-7; D is tentatively TRBD1 or TRBD2 (6 bases each). In germline, CDR1 is SGHDT, CDR2 YYEEEE. With 2 bases removed from V and 5 bases from J, the gap between germline ends came to 14 bases. CDR3 size: 14 residues. CDR3 coding DNA: TGTGCCAGCAGCTTCGGGGGCTGGATGAACGAGCAGTACTTC. It encodes CASSFGGWMNEQYF.

With respect to this clonotype: A much larger clone sits a single nucleotide away, making a read error possible. The V and J genes are TRBV7-8 and TRBJ1-6; D is unresolved. This CDR3 spans 13 amino acids. Germline V lookup: CDR1 SGHVS, CDR2 FQNEAQ. In DNA, the CDR3 is TGTGCCAACAGCTTAGGTCCCGGTTCACCCCTCCACTTT. As protein: CANSLGPGSPLHF.

This clonotype was observed many times. V and J are TRBV6-5 and TRBJ2-7; D is perhaps TRBD1 or TRBD2 (5 bases each). Trimming pared 4 bases from V and 9 bases from J, leaving 37 bases between. The CDR3 extends over 20 amino acids. Germline V gives CDR1 MNHEY, CDR2 SVGAGI. The CDR3 DNA reads TGTGCCAGCAGTTCCCTGTTCCCCGGGACGACCAGACAAGAGAGAACTGGGCAGTACTTC. This gives the protein CASSSLFPGTTRQERTGQYF.

This clonotype was found a few times. V gene TRBV5-1 combines with J gene TRBJ1-1; no firm D call. Between the trimmed V and J ends, which lost 4 bases and 5 bases, there was a span of 15 bases. Germline V CDR1 and CDR2: SGHRS, YFSETQ. The CDR3 covers 14 residues. This chain's CDR3 is CASSPHAGSTEAFF. Here the CDR3 DNA reads TGCGCCAGCAGCCCACACGCCGGCTCGACTGAAGCTTTCTTT.

This clonotype was observed at least ten times. The V gene is TRBV28, the J gene TRBJ1-2, with D perhaps TRBD1 (5 bases). Between the trimmed V and J ends, which lost 6 bases and 5 bases, there was a span of 13 bases. CDR1 is MDHEN and CDR2 is SYDVKM in the germline V gene. This CDR3 contains 13 residues. The CDR3 sequence is CASRNGGYYGYTF. The CDR3 region has the DNA TGTGCCAGCAGGAATGGGGGATATTATGGCTACACCTTC.

This clonotype was detected a few times. The chain recombines TRBV5-1 with TRBJ2-7; TRBD1 matches 8 bases. Germline V gene data show CDR1 as SGHRS and CDR2 as YFSETQ. The CDR3 consists of 15 residues. V shed 4 bases and J 0 bases; nucleotides not matched to a gene: 6. As DNA, the CDR3 is TGCGCCAGCAGCCGACAGGGGTCTAGCTCCTACGAGCAGTACTTC. Amino acids: CASSRQGSSSYEQYF.

There are many counts of this clonotype. The V gene is TRBV27, the J gene TRBJ1-5; D unclear. Germline CDR1 and CDR2: MNHEY and SMNVEV (reference sequence). V was pared by 6 bases and J by 9 bases, with 15 bases between. This CDR3 comprises 13 residues. CDR3 in amino acids: CASRGRVNGPQHF. CDR3 nucleotides: TGTGCCAGCAGGGGAAGGGTGAACGGGCCCCAGCATTTT.

This clonotype was observed at least ten times. The chain combines TRBV11-2 with TRBJ1-1; TRBD1 might be the D (5 bases). CDR3 length: 14 amino acids. Looked up from germline, CDR1 is SGHAT and CDR2 is FQNNGV. V dropped 7 bases and J dropped 0 bases, with 12 bases sitting between them. As DNA, the CDR3 is TGTGCCAGCAAAGACAGAGTATTGAACACTGAAGCTTTCTTT. The encoded protein is CASKDRVLNTEAFF.

The chain links TRBV7-2 to TRBJ2-5, with D unresolved. The J call may not be correct, given that the DNA end is closer to TRBJ2-1. The V gene's germline CDR1 is SGHTA and CDR2 FQGNSA. CDR3 length: 13 residues. For the CDR3, the DNA is TGTGCCAGCAGCTTAGCGCATGGGGATGAGCAGTTCTTC. Translating gives CASSLAHGDEQFF.

The chain combines TRBV29-1 with TRBJ2-1, with TRBD2 identical over 8 bases. After removal of 4 bases from V and 1 base from J, the junction contained 12 bases not matched to a gene. Germline V gene lookup returns CDR1 SQVTM and CDR2 ANQGSEA. This CDR3 comprises 17 residues. The CDR3 DNA is TGCAGCGTTGGGCCTGCGGGAGGCTATCGGTCCTACAATGAGCAGTTCTTC. This gives the protein CSVGPAGGYRSYNEQFF.

The sample holds a few counts of this clonotype. This rearrangement joins TRBV3-1 to TRBJ1-1; perhaps TRBD1 as D (5 bases). CDR1 and CDR2 from the germline V gene are LGHDT and YNNKEL (reference sequence). There are 14 residues in the CDR3. Between the trimmed V and J ends, which lost 4 bases and 1 base, there was a span of 10 bases. The CDR3, as DNA: TGTGCCAGCAGCCCAATCGACAGGAACACTGAAGCTTTCTTT. Protein sequence: CASSPIDRNTEAFF. Full variable domain (outside the CDR3, taken from reference TRBV3-1 and TRBJ1-1): DTAVSQTPKYLVTQMGNDKSIKCEQNLGHDTMYWYKQDSKKFLKIMFSYNNKELIINETVPNRFSPKSPDKAHLNLHINSLELGDSAVYFCASSPIDRNTEAFFGQGTRLTVV.

This clonotype was counted only a few times. CDR3 nucleotide sequence: TGCGCCAGCAGCCATCGAACTCCCGGGACTAGCGTCTACGAGCAGTACTTC. Residues: CASSHRTPGTSVYEQYF. J is TRBJ2-7 and V is TRBV4-1; 10 bases are shared with TRBD2. V gave up 3 bases and J gave up 3 bases; unmatched junction bases: 11. CDR3 length: 17 amino acids. The germline V gene has CDR1 MGHRA and CDR2 YSYEKL.

This clonotype was counted ten times or more. The chain employs TRBV7-2 and TRBJ1-1, with D unclear. CDR3 length: 12 amino acids. Germline V gene data show CDR1 as SGHTA and CDR2 as FQGNSA. V lost 6 bases and J lost 5, with 10 bases in between. The CDR3 loop reads CASRSSETEAFF. The CDR3 bases are TGTGCCAGCAGATCATCCGAGACTGAAGCTTTCTTT.

This clonotype was observed many times. This rearrangement joins TRBV12-3 or TRBV12-4 to TRBJ1-2; tentative D call: TRBD1 (6 bases). Trimming cost V 6 bases and J 8 bases, with 13 bases left between them. The CDR3 contains 12 residues. In DNA, the CDR3 is TGTGCCAGCAGGCCGGGACAAGGCGGCTACACCTTC. This encodes CASRPGQGGYTF.

About this clonotype itself: This sequence may be a read error, since a much larger clone differs from it by one base. The chain has TRBV6-5 and TRBJ1-6; D is unresolved. The V gene's germline CDR1 is MNHEY and CDR2 SVGAGI. The CDR3 loop spans 12 amino acids. The V and J ends lost 4 bases and 5 bases respectively, with 3 bases between them. CDR3: CASSFHNSPLHF. DNA of the CDR3: TGTGCCAGCAGTTTCCATAATTCACCCCTCCACTTT.

The rearrangement links TRBV6-1 to TRBJ2-5, with 9 positions matching TRBD1. This CDR3 is built from 15 residues. CDR1 is MNHNS, CDR2 SASEGT, per germline. Trimming took 5 bases from V and 2 from J; bases not matched to a gene: 6. In nucleotides, the CDR3 is TGTGCCAGCAGTCAACCGGGACAGGGTCAAGAGACCCAGTACTTC. Its protein product is CASSQPGQGQETQYF.

In this sample, this clonotype turned up many times. CDR3 bases: TGCGCCAGCAGCTTCGGACTAGCGGATGTCTACAATGAGCAGTTCTTC. Its protein is CASSFGLADVYNEQFF. The chain uses TRBV5-1 and TRBJ2-1; the match to TRBD2 covers 10 bases. The CDR3 runs to 16 residues. V shed 2 bases and J 3 bases; nucleotides not matched to a gene: 5. Germline V CDR1 and CDR2: SGHRS, YFSETQ.

Ten or more counts support this clonotype. The V gene is TRBV28, the J gene TRBJ1-2; the D is unclear. The CDR3 is 14 residues long. From germline, CDR1 is MDHEN and CDR2 SYDVKM. V lost 1 base and J 5 bases, leaving 11 bases between the germline ends. The CDR3 is CASSLSSTGYGYTF. The CDR3 DNA sequence: TGTGCCAGCAGTTTATCTTCCACGGGATATGGCTACACCTTC.

V and J are TRBV2 and TRBJ2-3, with a tentative D call TRBD1 (5 bases). The CDR3 is 12 residues long. The ends were cut back, 5 bases at V and 7 bases at J, with 10 bases in the middle. Per the germline V gene, CDR1 is SNHLY and CDR2 is FYNNEI. CDR3 nucleotide sequence: TGTGCCAGCAGTTGGACATTAAATACGCAGTATTTT. Amino acids: CASSWTLNTQYF.

This sequence joins TRBV5-1 and TRBJ2-7; TRBD2 agrees at 10 bases. V shed 5 bases and J 3 bases; nucleotides not matched to a gene: 8. The CDR3 contains 15 residues. The germline gives CDR1 SGHRS, CDR2 YFSETQ. The CDR3 here is CASRAGTSVCYEQYF. CDR3 DNA sequence: TGCGCCAGCAGAGCCGGGACTAGCGTATGCTACGAGCAGTACTTC.

This clonotype was observed a few times. This chain connects TRBV5-1 to TRBJ1-1, with TRBD1 matching 11 bases. J was trimmed by 7 bases and V by 4 bases; bases with no gene match: 6. From germline, CDR1 is SGHRS and CDR2 YFSETQ. The CDR3 runs 14 residues. CDR3 DNA: TGCGCCAGCAGCACCGGGACAGGGGGAATTGAAGCTTTCTTT. It yields the protein CASSTGTGGIEAFF.

This clonotype turned up a few times. Here the CDR3 DNA reads TGTGCCAGCAGTCCCGGGACTAGCAGGACCTACGAGCAGTACTTC. It specifies CASSPGTSRTYEQYF. V gene TRBV11-2 combines with J gene TRBJ2-7; 9 positions agree with TRBD2. Germline-derived CDR1 and CDR2 are SGHAT and FQNNGV. V trimming: 6 bases; J trimming: 2 bases; junction bases outside the gene matches: 8. The CDR3 is 15 amino acids.

This clonotype was counted many times. This chain uses TRBV28 with TRBJ2-7, with 10 bases fitting TRBD1. Germline loops: CDR1 MDHEN, CDR2 SYDVKM. CDR3 size: 16 residues. The J segment lost 2 bases and the V segment lost 4 bases, leaving 8 bases of the junction unmatched. The CDR3 DNA follows: TGTGCCAGCAGTTGGCCGGGACAGGGGACCCCCTACGAGCAGTACTTC. Its protein product is CASSWPGQGTPYEQYF.

J is TRBJ2-1 and V is TRBV5-6, with 8 bases matching TRBD2. CDR3 size: 14 residues. Germline lookup yields CDR1 SGHDT and CDR2 YYEEEE. With V trimmed by 0 bases and J by 9 bases, 5 bases remained unmatched. CDR3 DNA sequence: TGTGCCAGCAGCTTGGTTCCCAGCGGGAGTGAGCAGTTCTTC. Its protein is CASSLVPSGSEQFF.

This clonotype has a handful of counts. The CDR3 DNA reads TGTGCCAGCAGACCGGGAGTTGTTGCCGGGGAGCTGTTTTTT. As protein: CASRPGVVAGELFF. The chain combines TRBV6-1 with TRBJ2-2; TRBD2 is a possible D gene (6 bases). Germline V CDR1 and CDR2: MNHNS, SASEGT. Deletions cut 6 bases from V and 6 bases from J, with 14 bases between. The CDR3 runs to 14 residues.

The rearrangement links TRBV7-9 to TRBJ1-3; no clear D. The CDR3 runs to 17 residues. Germline loops: CDR1 SEHNR, CDR2 FQNEAQ (reference sequence). With 0 bases removed from V and 0 bases from J, the gap between germline ends came to 12 bases. DNA of the CDR3: TGTGCCAGCAGCTTAGCGGCAGCATCCTACTCTGGAAACACCATATATTTT. This translates into CASSLAAASYSGNTIYF.

This clonotype appeared many times. The chain employs TRBV28 and TRBJ2-1; TRBD2 matches 10 bases. The germline CDR1 and CDR2 sequences are MDHEN and SYDVKM. Germline trimming cut 4 bases from V and 0 bases from J; bases unmatched to any gene: 9. The CDR3 contains 18 residues. Here the CDR3 DNA reads TGTGCCAGCAGTTCCCGACTAGCGGGCCTAAGCTCCTACAATGAGCAGTTCTTC. Protein: CASSSRLAGLSSYNEQFF.

The table lists this clonotype with a few counts. The chain uses TRBV11-2 and TRBJ2-1; D uncertain. The germline CDR1 and CDR2 sequences are SGHAT and FQNNGV. The V end lost 3 bases, the J end lost 0 bases, and 12 bases lay between the germline ends. The CDR3 length is 16 residues. The CDR3 loop reads CASSLMTGSSYNEQFF. The CDR3 nucleotides are TGTGCCAGCAGCTTGATGACGGGCAGCTCCTACAATGAGCAGTTCTTC.